A selection of T cell receptor beta chains follows, all from one sample in a study of blood T cells in healthy people across ages. Each CDR3 protein gets one entry after TCRdb re-called the 5' RACE reads with MiXCR. The sample has 650,000 to 800,000 distinct CDR3 sequences; under 55% are singletons. The specimen was blood. All receptors derive from a man aged 55-75 years in good health. Each CDR3 is given with its conserved first and last residue. Each record gives: D gene, clone size, V gene, J gene, CDR3 protein, CDR3 DNA. D genes are given only for firm matches. Size tells how often a clone was seen (once, few, many) or the class of an expanded clone, and some rows leave it out.

d_call: TRBD1; clone_size: .; v_call: TRBV20-1; j_call: TRBJ2-7; cdr3_aa: CSARDDRASYEQYF; cdr3_nt: TGCAGTGCTAGAGATGACAGGGCCTCCTACGAGCAGTACTTC
d_call: .; clone_size: .; v_call: TRBV7-2; j_call: TRBJ1-2; cdr3_aa: CASSQDQAGLRGYTF; cdr3_nt: TGTGCCAGCAGCCAGGATCAGGCGGGATTACGGGGCTACACCTTC
d_call: .; clone_size: .; v_call: TRBV3-1; j_call: TRBJ2-5; cdr3_aa: CASSQDGTSEETQYF; cdr3_nt: TGTGCCAGCAGCCAAGATGGGACTTCTGAAGAGACCCAGTACTTC
d_call: .; clone_size: .; v_call: TRBV5-1; j_call: TRBJ2-5; cdr3_aa: CASSMAGRQETQYF; cdr3_nt: TGCGCCAGCAGCATGGCGGGGAGACAAGAGACCCAGTACTTC
d_call: TRBD1; clone_size: .; v_call: TRBV6-1; j_call: TRBJ1-1; cdr3_aa: CASRGGKGGTNENTEAFF; cdr3_nt: TGTGCGAGCAGGGGGGGTAAAGGGGGAACGAATGAGAACACTGAAGCTTTCTTT
d_call: .; clone_size: few; v_call: TRBV12-3/TRBV12-4; j_call: TRBJ2-1; cdr3_aa: CASSFKFDEQFF; cdr3_nt: TGTGCCAGCAGTTTTAAATTCGATGAGCAGTTCTTC
d_call: .; clone_size: few; v_call: TRBV7-2; j_call: TRBJ2-5; cdr3_aa: CASSLGARGETQYF; cdr3_nt: TGTGCCAGCAGCTTAGGGGCTAGGGGAGAGACCCAGTACTTC
d_call: .; clone_size: .; v_call: TRBV6-1; j_call: TRBJ2-7; cdr3_aa: CASSEHYKDEQYF; cdr3_nt: TGTGCCAGCAGTGAACACTATAAGGACGAGCAGTACTTC
d_call: TRBD1; clone_size: .; v_call: TRBV12-3/TRBV12-4; j_call: TRBJ1-1; cdr3_aa: CASSLADRGTEAFF; cdr3_nt: TGTGCCAGCAGTTTAGCGGACAGGGGGACTGAAGCTTTCTTT
d_call: TRBD1; clone_size: once; v_call: TRBV6-6; j_call: TRBJ1-3; cdr3_aa: CASSNRDRGAGNTIYF; cdr3_nt: TGTGCCAGCAGTAACCGGGACAGGGGGGCTGGAAACACCATATATTTT
d_call: TRBD2; clone_size: .; v_call: TRBV12-3/TRBV12-4; j_call: TRBJ2-3; cdr3_aa: CASAGTSGGPSTGTQYF; cdr3_nt: TGTGCCAGCGCGGGGACTAGCGGGGGTCCTAGCACAGGTACGCAGTATTTT
d_call: .; clone_size: .; v_call: TRBV27; j_call: TRBJ1-1; cdr3_aa: CASSLFPGAIPFPTEAFF; cdr3_nt: TGTGCCAGCAGTTTATTCCCCGGGGCAATTCCTTTTCCCACTGAAGCTTTCTTT
d_call: .; clone_size: .; v_call: TRBV19; j_call: TRBJ1-6; cdr3_aa: CASSVRESPLHF; cdr3_nt: TGTGCCAGTAGTGTACGGGAATCACCCCTCCACTTT
d_call: .; clone_size: .; v_call: TRBV28; j_call: TRBJ2-7; cdr3_aa: CASSSSRGGLYEQYF; cdr3_nt: TGTGCCAGCAGTTCGAGTAGGGGGGGGCTGTACGAGCAGTACTTC
d_call: .; clone_size: few; v_call: TRBV28; j_call: TRBJ2-5; cdr3_aa: CASRTGTAGEQYF; cdr3_nt: TGTGCCAGCAGGACAGGGACAGCGGGAGAGCAGTACTTC
d_call: .; clone_size: few; v_call: TRBV7-3; j_call: TRBJ2-2; cdr3_aa: CASSLRMGGARNTGELFF; cdr3_nt: TGTGCCAGCAGCTTACGCATGGGGGGGGCCCGGAACACCGGGGAGCTGTTTTTT
d_call: .; clone_size: .; v_call: TRBV20-1; j_call: TRBJ1-1; cdr3_aa: CTAVGSTEAFF; cdr3_nt: TGCACCGCAGTAGGGAGCACTGAAGCTTTCTTT
d_call: .; clone_size: few; v_call: TRBV21-1; j_call: TRBJ1-2; cdr3_aa: CASSTSQGTYGYTF; cdr3_nt: TGTGCCAGCAGCACATCACAGGGGACCTATGGCTACACCTTC
d_call: .; clone_size: .; v_call: TRBV5-6; j_call: TRBJ2-7; cdr3_aa: CASSLGGQGSSYEQYF; cdr3_nt: TGTGCCAGCAGCTTGGGAGGTCAGGGTAGCTCCTACGAGCAGTACTTC
d_call: TRBD2; clone_size: many; v_call: TRBV20-1; j_call: TRBJ2-5; cdr3_aa: CSARERLAGDAETQYF; cdr3_nt: TGCAGTGCTAGAGAGAGACTAGCGGGGGATGCGGAGACCCAGTACTTC
d_call: .; clone_size: few; v_call: TRBV6-1; j_call: TRBJ1-5; cdr3_aa: CASSEGTGISLLSNQPQHF; cdr3_nt: TGTGCCAGCAGTGAAGGCACAGGGATTTCTCTACTTAGCAATCAGCCCCAGCATTTT
d_call: .; clone_size: few; v_call: TRBV6-5; j_call: TRBJ1-1; cdr3_aa: CASTPGGMSTEAFF; cdr3_nt: TGTGCCAGCACCCCCGGGGGGATGAGCACTGAAGCTTTCTTT
d_call: .; clone_size: few; v_call: TRBV10-3; j_call: TRBJ2-5; cdr3_aa: CAISEPRSSGYQETQYF; cdr3_nt: TGTGCCATCAGTGAGCCTCGGAGTAGCGGTTACCAAGAGACCCAGTACTTC
d_call: TRBD2; clone_size: .; v_call: TRBV5-1; j_call: TRBJ2-3; cdr3_aa: CASSNTASGVGDTQYF; cdr3_nt: TGCGCCAGCAGCAATACAGCGAGCGGGGTTGGAGATACGCAGTATTTT
d_call: .; clone_size: few; v_call: TRBV7-6; j_call: TRBJ2-7; cdr3_aa: CASSRDPLYEQYF; cdr3_nt: TGTGCCAGCAGCCGGGACCCCCTCTACGAGCAGTACTTC
d_call: TRBD1; clone_size: few; v_call: TRBV7-2; j_call: TRBJ1-2; cdr3_aa: CASSVTGAVGGYTF; cdr3_nt: TGTGCCAGCAGCGTAACAGGGGCGGTCGGTGGCTACACCTTC
d_call: .; clone_size: .; v_call: TRBV20-1; j_call: TRBJ2-1; cdr3_aa: CSASRGAQSYKEQFF; cdr3_nt: TGCAGTGCTAGTAGGGGGGCTCAGTCCTACAAGGAGCAGTTCTTC
d_call: TRBD1; clone_size: .; v_call: TRBV5-1; j_call: TRBJ1-2; cdr3_aa: CASSPVRTGYGYTF; cdr3_nt: TGCGCCAGCAGCCCGGTGCGGACAGGCTATGGCTACACCTTC
d_call: .; clone_size: few; v_call: TRBV7-2; j_call: TRBJ2-1; cdr3_aa: CASSFYPGESSYNEQFF; cdr3_nt: TGTGCCAGCAGCTTTTACCCGGGGGAAAGCTCCTACAATGAGCAGTTCTTC
d_call: .; clone_size: few; v_call: TRBV29-1; j_call: TRBJ2-5; cdr3_aa: CSLKRSLQETQYF; cdr3_nt: TGCAGCCTGAAAAGAAGCCTCCAAGAGACCCAGTACTTC
d_call: .; clone_size: .; v_call: TRBV9; j_call: TRBJ2-5; cdr3_aa: CASSSRAGTQETQYF; cdr3_nt: TGTGCCAGCAGCTCTCGAGCGGGTACCCAAGAGACCCAGTACTTC
d_call: TRBD2; clone_size: few; v_call: TRBV6-1; j_call: TRBJ2-7; cdr3_aa: CASSWTSGGVSKEQYF; cdr3_nt: TGTGCCAGCAGCTGGACTAGCGGGGGAGTCTCAAAAGAGCAGTACTTC
d_call: TRBD2; clone_size: .; v_call: TRBV20-1; j_call: TRBJ2-1; cdr3_aa: CSAGEELAGVSYNEQFF; cdr3_nt: TGCAGTGCTGGTGAGGAACTAGCGGGGGTCTCCTACAATGAGCAGTTCTTC
d_call: .; clone_size: few; v_call: TRBV4-3; j_call: TRBJ1-5; cdr3_aa: CASSQDLTSNQPQHF; cdr3_nt: TGCGCCAGCAGCCAAGATCTGACTAGCAATCAGCCCCAGCATTTT
d_call: .; clone_size: .; v_call: TRBV11-2; j_call: TRBJ2-7; cdr3_aa: CASSPGNRYEQYF; cdr3_nt: TGTGCCAGCAGCCCAGGGAACAGGTACGAGCAGTACTTC
d_call: .; clone_size: .; v_call: TRBV20-1; j_call: TRBJ1-5; cdr3_aa: CSARGGGSNQPQHF; cdr3_nt: TGCAGTGCTAGAGGCGGCGGTAGCAATCAGCCCCAGCATTTT
d_call: .; clone_size: few; v_call: TRBV12-3/TRBV12-4; j_call: TRBJ1-1; cdr3_aa: CASSFTERTEAFF; cdr3_nt: TGTGCCAGCAGTTTTACGGAGCGGACTGAAGCTTTCTTT
d_call: .; clone_size: .; v_call: TRBV21-1; j_call: TRBJ1-5; cdr3_aa: CASSKWGQGSNQPQHF; cdr3_nt: .
d_call: TRBD2; clone_size: .; v_call: TRBV15; j_call: TRBJ2-5; cdr3_aa: CATSRDLTAGGRETQYF; cdr3_nt: TGTGCCACCAGCAGAGATCTCACGGCGGGGGGTCGGGAGACCCAGTACTTC
d_call: TRBD2; clone_size: many; v_call: TRBV12-3/TRBV12-4; j_call: TRBJ2-4; cdr3_aa: CASSHIAGGAKNIQYF; cdr3_nt: TGTGCCAGCAGTCACATAGCGGGGGGAGCCAAAAACATTCAGTACTTC
d_call: .; clone_size: few; v_call: TRBV3-1; j_call: TRBJ2-5; cdr3_aa: CASSQAHAPETQYF; cdr3_nt: TGTGCCAGCAGCCAAGCCCACGCCCCGGAGACCCAGTACTTC
d_call: .; clone_size: .; v_call: TRBV21-1; j_call: TRBJ1-5; cdr3_aa: CASSKNKGQTNQPPHF; cdr3_nt: TGTGCCAGCAGCAAAAATAAGGGACAGACAAATCAGCCCCCGCATTTT
d_call: .; clone_size: few; v_call: TRBV21-1; j_call: TRBJ1-6; cdr3_aa: CASRNRDNSPLHF; cdr3_nt: TGTGCCAGCCGGAACAGAGATAATTCACCCCTCCACTTT
d_call: .; clone_size: once; v_call: TRBV20-1; j_call: TRBJ1-4; cdr3_aa: CSALRGFATNEKLFF; cdr3_nt: TGCAGTGCCCTAAGGGGGTTTGCAACTAATGAAAAACTGTTTTTT
d_call: TRBD1; clone_size: .; v_call: TRBV6-5; j_call: TRBJ1-1; cdr3_aa: CASSYGDSMNTEAFF; cdr3_nt: TGTGCCAGCAGTTACGGGGACAGCATGAACACTGAAGCTTTCTTT
d_call: .; clone_size: .; v_call: TRBV20-1; j_call: TRBJ2-5; cdr3_aa: CSVTHPSYAETQYF; cdr3_nt: TGCAGTGTTACGCATCCCAGTTACGCGGAGACCCAGTACTTC
d_call: .; clone_size: few; v_call: TRBV5-5; j_call: TRBJ2-7; cdr3_aa: CASSFVGDEQYF; cdr3_nt: TGTGCCAGCAGCTTCGTGGGAGACGAGCAGTACTTC
d_call: .; clone_size: .; v_call: TRBV7-9; j_call: TRBJ1-2; cdr3_aa: CASSLEGFYGYTF; cdr3_nt: TGTGCCAGCAGCTTAGAGGGGTTCTATGGCTACACCTTC
d_call: TRBD1; clone_size: .; v_call: TRBV20-1; j_call: TRBJ2-2; cdr3_aa: CSATRTGIGELFF; cdr3_nt: TGCAGTGCTACCCGGACAGGGATCGGGGAGCTGTTTTTT